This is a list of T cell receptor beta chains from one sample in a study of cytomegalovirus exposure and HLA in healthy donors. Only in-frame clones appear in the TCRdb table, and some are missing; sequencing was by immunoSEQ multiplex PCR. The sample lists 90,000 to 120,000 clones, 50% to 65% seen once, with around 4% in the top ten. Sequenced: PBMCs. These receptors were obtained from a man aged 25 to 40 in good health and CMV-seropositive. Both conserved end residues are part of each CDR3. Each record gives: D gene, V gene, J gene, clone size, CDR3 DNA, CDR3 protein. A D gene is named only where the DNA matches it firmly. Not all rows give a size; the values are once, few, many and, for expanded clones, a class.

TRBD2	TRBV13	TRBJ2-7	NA	TGTGCCAGCAGCTTGGGCGGGGGGCCCTACGAGCAGTACTTC	CASSLGGGPYEQYF
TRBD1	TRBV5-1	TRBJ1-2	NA	TGCGCCAGCAGCCAATTGACAGGGATAAATGACTATGGCTACACCTTC	CASSQLTGINDYGYTF
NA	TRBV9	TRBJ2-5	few	TGTGCCAGCAGCGTAGGAGGTAAAGGGAGAACCCAGTACTTC	CASSVGGKGRTQYF
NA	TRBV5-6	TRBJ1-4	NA	TGTGCCAGCAGCTTTTTGGGGCCAGATGAAAAACTGTTTTTT	CASSFLGPDEKLFF
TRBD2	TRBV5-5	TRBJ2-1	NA	TGTGCCAGCAGCTTGGTATCCGGGATAGCGGGGGGCAATGAGCAGTTCTTC	CASSLVSGIAGGNEQFF
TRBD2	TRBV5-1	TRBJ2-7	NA	TGCGCCAGCAGCCCAGGGACGGGAGGTGACGAGCAGTACTTC	CASSPGTGGDEQYF
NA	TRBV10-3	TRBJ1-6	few	TGTGCCATCAGTGAGTCGAGGCAGGGAAATTCACCCCTCCACTTT	CAISESRQGNSPLHF
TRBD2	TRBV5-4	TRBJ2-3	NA	TGTGCCAGCAGCGCCGGGACTAGCTTATCCACAGATACGCAGTATTTT	CASSAGTSLSTDTQYF
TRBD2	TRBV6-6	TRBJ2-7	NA	TGTGCCAGCAGATCTAGCGGGGGGACCTACGAGCAGTACTTC	CASRSSGGTYEQYF
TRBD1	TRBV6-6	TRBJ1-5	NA	TGTGCCAGCAGCCACGAGGGGACAGGGGGACAGCCCCAGCATTTT	CASSHEGTGGQPQHF
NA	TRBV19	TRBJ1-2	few	TGTGCCAGTAGTATCGGAACCAGGGCCACTAACTATGGCTACACCTTC	CASSIGTRATNYGYTF
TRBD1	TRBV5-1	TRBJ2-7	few	TGCGCCAGCAGTAAAGGGGGCCCAGGCGAGCAGTACTTC	CASSKGGPGEQYF
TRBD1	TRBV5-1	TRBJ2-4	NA	TGCGCCAGCAAGGACAGGGCTGCCAAAAACATTCAGTACTTC	CASKDRAAKNIQYF
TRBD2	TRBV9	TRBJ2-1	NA	TGTGCCAGCAGCGTAGAAGCCGGGGGGAGCTCCTACAATGAGCAGTTCTTC	CASSVEAGGSSYNEQFF
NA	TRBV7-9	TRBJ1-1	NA	TGTGCCAGCAGATTAGGCTCAGGGACAATGAACACTGAAGCTTTCTTT	CASRLGSGTMNTEAFF
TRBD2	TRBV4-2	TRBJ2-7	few	TGTGCCAGCAGCCAAGAAGCGGGGTCCCCCTACGAGCAGTACTTC	CASSQEAGSPYEQYF
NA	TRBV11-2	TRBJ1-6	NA	TGTGCCAGCAGCCCGACGGGTAATTCACCCCTCCACTTT	CASSPTGNSPLHF
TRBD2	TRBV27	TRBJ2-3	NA	TGTGCCAGCAGAATTAGCGGGGAAGGCACAGATACGCAGTATTTT	CASRISGEGTDTQYF
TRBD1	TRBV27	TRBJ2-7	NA	TGTGCCAGCAGTCCCTCCTTAGGGACAGAAGCCTACGAGCAGTACTTC	CASSPSLGTEAYEQYF
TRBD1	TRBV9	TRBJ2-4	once	TGTGCCAGCAGCCCCCAACAGGGGGCGAAGTACTTC	CASSPQQGAKYF
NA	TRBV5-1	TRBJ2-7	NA	TGCGCCAGCTCCTTTGGACAATCTCTTCTCTACGAGCAGTACTTC	CASSFGQSLLYEQYF